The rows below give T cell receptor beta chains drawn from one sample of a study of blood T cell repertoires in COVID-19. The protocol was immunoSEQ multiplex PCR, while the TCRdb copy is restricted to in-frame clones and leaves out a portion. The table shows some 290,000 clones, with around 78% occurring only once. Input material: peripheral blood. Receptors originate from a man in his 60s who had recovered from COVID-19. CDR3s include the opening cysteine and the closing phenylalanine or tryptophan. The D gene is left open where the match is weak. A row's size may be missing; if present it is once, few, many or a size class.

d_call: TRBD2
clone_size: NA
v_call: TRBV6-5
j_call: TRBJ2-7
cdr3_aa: CAARASGRGEQYF
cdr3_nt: TGTGCCGCCAGGGCTAGCGGGAGAGGAGAGCAGTACTTC

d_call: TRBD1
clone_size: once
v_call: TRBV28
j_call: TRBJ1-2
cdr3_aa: CASSPTGGANYGYTF
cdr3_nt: TGTGCCAGCAGCCCGACAGGGGGCGCTAACTATGGCTACACCTTC

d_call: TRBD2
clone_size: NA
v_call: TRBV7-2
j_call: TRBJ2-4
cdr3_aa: CASSLGASGGPQNIQYF
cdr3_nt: TGTGCCAGCAGCTTGGGAGCTAGCGGAGGGCCACAAAACATTCAGTACTTC

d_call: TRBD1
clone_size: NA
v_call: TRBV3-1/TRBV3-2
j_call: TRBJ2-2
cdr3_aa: CASSRTGKVIGELFF
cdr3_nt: TGTGCCAGCAGCCGGACAGGGAAGGTTATCGGGGAGCTGTTTTTT

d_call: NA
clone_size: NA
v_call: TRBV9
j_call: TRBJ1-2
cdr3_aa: CASSLPVGQPNYGYTF
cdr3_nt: TGTGCCAGCAGCTTACCTGTTGGACAGCCTAACTATGGCTACACCTTC

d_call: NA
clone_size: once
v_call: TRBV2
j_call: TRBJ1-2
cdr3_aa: CASSLDRSYGYTF
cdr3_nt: TGTGCCAGCAGTCTAGACAGGAGCTATGGCTACACCTTC

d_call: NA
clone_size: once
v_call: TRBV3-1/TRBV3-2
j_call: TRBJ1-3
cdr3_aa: CASSQGGGRTGNTIYF
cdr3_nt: TGTGCCAGCAGCCAAGGCGGGGGTAGGACTGGAAATACCATATATTTT

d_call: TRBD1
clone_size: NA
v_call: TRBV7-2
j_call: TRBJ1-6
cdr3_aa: CASSQQGRRSPLHF
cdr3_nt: TGTGCCAGCAGCCAACAGGGGAGGCGTTCACCCCTCCACTTT

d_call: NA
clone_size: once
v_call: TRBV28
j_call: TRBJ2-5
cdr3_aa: CASSSPGTKETQYF
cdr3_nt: TGTGCCAGCAGTTCCCCCGGGACAAAAGAGACCCAGTACTTC

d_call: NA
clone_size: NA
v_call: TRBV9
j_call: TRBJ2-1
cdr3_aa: CASSVANQGEQFF
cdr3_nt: TGTGCCAGCAGCGTAGCCAACCAGGGTGAGCAGTTCTTC

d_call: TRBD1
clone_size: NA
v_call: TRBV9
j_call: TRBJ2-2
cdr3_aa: CASSPTGNPGELFF
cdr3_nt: TGTGCCAGCAGCCCGACAGGGAACCCCGGGGAGCTGTTTTTT

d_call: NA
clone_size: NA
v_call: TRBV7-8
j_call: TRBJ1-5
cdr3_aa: CASSLEGRGQPQHF
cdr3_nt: TGTGCCAGCAGCTTAGAAGGAAGGGGTCAGCCCCAGCATTTT

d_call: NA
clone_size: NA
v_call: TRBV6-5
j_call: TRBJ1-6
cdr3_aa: CASSYAQSVYNSPLHF
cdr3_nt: TGTGCCAGCAGTTACGCCCAGAGCGTCTATAATTCACCCCTCCACTTT

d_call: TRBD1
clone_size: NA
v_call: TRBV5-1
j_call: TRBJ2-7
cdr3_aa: CASSSTGQGYEQYF
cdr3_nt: TGCGCCAGCAGCTCCACGGGACAGGGTTACGAGCAGTACTTC

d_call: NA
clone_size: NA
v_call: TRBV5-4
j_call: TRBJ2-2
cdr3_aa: CASSTKAPNTGELFF
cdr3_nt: TGTGCCAGCAGCACCAAAGCGCCGAACACCGGGGAGCTGTTTTTT

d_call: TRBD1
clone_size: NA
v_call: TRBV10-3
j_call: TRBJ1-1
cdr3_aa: CAIRGTGSSRTEAFF
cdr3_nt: TGTGCCATCAGGGGGACAGGATCTTCTAGAACTGAAGCTTTCTTT

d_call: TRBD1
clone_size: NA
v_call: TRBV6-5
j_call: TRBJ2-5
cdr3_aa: CAAHTGVIKGETQYF
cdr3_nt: TGTGCCGCACATACAGGGGTTATTAAGGGAGAGACCCAGTACTTC

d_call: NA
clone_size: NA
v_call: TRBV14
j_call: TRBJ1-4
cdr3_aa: CASSQERQVGRRSLNEKLFF
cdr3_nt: TGTGCCAGCAGCCAAGAGCGACAGGTGGGCCGGCGTTCGCTCAATGAAAAACTGTTTTTT

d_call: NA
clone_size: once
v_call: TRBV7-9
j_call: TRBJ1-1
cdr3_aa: CASSLRNQGMPEAFF
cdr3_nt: TGTGCCAGCAGCCTAAGAAATCAGGGAATGCCTGAAGCTTTCTTT

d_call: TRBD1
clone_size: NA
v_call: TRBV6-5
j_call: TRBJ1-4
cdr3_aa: CASIAPGGGKLFF
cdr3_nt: TGTGCCAGCATTGCCCCAGGGGGCGGAAAACTGTTTTTT

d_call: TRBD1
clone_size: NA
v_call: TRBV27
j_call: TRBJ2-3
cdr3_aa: CASSKRDRSTDTQYF
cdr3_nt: TGTGCCAGCAGTAAAAGGGACAGAAGCACAGATACGCAGTATTTT

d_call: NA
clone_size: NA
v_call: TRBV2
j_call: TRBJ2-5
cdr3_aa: CASSETRLQETQYF
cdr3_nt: TGTGCCAGCAGTGAAACCAGGCTCCAAGAGACCCAGTACTTC

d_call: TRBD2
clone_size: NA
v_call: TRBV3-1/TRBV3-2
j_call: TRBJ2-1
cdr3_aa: CASRELAGVNNEQFF
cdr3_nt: TGTGCCAGCAGGGAACTAGCGGGAGTGAACAATGAGCAGTTCTTC

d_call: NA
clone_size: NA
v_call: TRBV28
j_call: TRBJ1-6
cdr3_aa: CASRTGTENSPLHF
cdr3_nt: TGTGCCAGCAGGACCGGCACAGAGAATTCACCCCTCCACTTT

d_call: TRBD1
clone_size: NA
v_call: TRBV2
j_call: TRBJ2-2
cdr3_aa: CASYRGAGELFF
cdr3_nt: TGTGCCAGCTACAGGGGCGCCGGGGAGCTGTTTTTT

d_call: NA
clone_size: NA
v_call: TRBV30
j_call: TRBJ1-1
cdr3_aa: CALNRGDNTEAFF
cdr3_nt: TGTGCCTTGAATCGAGGAGATAACACTGAAGCTTTCTTT

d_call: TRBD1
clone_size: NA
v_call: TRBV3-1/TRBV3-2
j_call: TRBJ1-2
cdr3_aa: CASSQGTGGTYGYTF
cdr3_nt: TGTGCCAGCAGCCAAGGGACAGGGGGGACCTATGGCTACACCTTC

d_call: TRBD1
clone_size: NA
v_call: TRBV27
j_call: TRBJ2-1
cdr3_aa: CASSPTPGQGADEQFF
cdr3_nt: TGTGCCAGCAGCCCCACACCGGGACAGGGGGCCGATGAGCAGTTCTTC

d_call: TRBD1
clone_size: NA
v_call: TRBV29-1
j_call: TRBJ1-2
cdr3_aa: CSVSTGVTAGYTF
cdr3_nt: TGCAGCGTTTCGACAGGGGTCACGGCGGGCTACACCTTC

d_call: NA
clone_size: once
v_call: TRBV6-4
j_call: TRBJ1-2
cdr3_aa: CASRPTGNSNGYTF
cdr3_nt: TGTGCCAGCAGGCCTACAGGGAATAGCAATGGCTACACCTTC

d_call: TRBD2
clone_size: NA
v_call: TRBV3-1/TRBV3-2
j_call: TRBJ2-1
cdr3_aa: CASSQGTSGAYNEQFF
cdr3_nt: TGTGCCAGCAGCCAAGGGACTAGCGGGGCTTACAATGAGCAGTTCTTC

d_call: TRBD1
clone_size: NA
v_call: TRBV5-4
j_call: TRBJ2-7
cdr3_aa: CASSSRDRNYEQYF
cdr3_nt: TGTGCCAGCAGCTCCCGGGACAGAAACTACGAGCAGTACTTC

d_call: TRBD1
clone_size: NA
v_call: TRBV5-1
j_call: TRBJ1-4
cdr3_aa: CASSPFSLGQGASTNEKLFF
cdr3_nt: TGCGCCAGCAGCCCCTTTTCGCTGGGACAGGGGGCTTCAACTAATGAAAAACTGTTTTTT

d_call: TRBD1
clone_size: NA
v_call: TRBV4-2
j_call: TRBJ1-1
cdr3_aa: CASSQARTGGTEAFF
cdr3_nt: TGTGCCAGCAGCCAAGCCCGGACAGGGGGCACTGAAGCTTTCTTT

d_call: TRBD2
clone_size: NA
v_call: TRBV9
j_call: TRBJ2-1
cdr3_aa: CASSVDTGLAGGPYNEQFF
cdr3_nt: TGTGCCAGCAGCGTAGACACGGGACTAGCGGGGGGGCCTTACAATGAGCAGTTCTTC

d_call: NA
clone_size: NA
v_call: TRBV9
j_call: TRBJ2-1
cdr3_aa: CASSVAGKNEQFF
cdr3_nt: TGTGCCAGCAGCGTAGCCGGGAAAAATGAGCAGTTCTTC

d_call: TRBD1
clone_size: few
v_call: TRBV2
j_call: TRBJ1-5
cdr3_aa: CASSKTGSNQPQHF
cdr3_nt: TGTGCCAGCAGTAAGACAGGGAGCAATCAGCCCCAGCATTTT

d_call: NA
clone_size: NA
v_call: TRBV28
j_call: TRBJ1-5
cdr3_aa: CASSFRTDNQPQHF
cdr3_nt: TGTGCCAGCAGTTTCCGGACAGATAATCAGCCCCAGCATTTT

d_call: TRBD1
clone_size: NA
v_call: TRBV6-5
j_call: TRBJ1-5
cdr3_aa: CASRDRGNQPQHF
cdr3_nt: TGTGCCAGCAGGGACAGGGGAAATCAGCCCCAGCATTTT

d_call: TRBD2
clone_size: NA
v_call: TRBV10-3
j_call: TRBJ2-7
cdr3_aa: CAISDGTNGGYEQYF
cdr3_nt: TGTGCCATCAGTGACGGGACTAACGGCGGGTACGAGCAGTACTTC

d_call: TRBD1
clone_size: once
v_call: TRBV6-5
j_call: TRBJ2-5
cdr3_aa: CASSGTGGKETQYF
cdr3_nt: TGTGCCAGCAGCGGGACAGGGGGCAAGGAGACCCAGTACTTC

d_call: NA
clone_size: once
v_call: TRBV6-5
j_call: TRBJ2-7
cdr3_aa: CASSYSMTGAYEQYF
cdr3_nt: TGTGCCAGCAGTTACTCGATGACAGGAGCCTACGAGCAGTACTTC

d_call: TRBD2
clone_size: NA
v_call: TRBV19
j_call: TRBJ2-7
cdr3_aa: CASSKGLAGGYEQYF
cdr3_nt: TGTGCCAGTAGTAAAGGGCTAGCGGGAGGATACGAGCAGTACTTC